The text below deals with one TCR beta chain. J gave up 4 bases and V 4 bases, and 11 bases lay outside the gene matches. Germline V CDR1 and CDR2: SGHDN, FVKESK. The CDR3 sequence is 17 residues long. Data came from immunoSEQ multiplex PCR; TCRdb stores just in-frame clones and leaves some out. The table records roughly 300,000 clones, around 87% of them present only once. The source of the sample is a study of blood T cell repertoires in COVID-19. This TCR derives from a woman between 50 and 59 years old who had recovered from COVID-19. Sequenced input: peripheral blood. V gene TRBV14 combines with J gene TRBJ2-1; 9 nucleotides agree with TRBD2. The CDR3, as DNA: TGTGCCAGCAGCCCTTTAGCGGGAGTTATAGGATACAATGAGCAGTTCTTC. This sequence encodes CASSPLAGVIGYNEQFF. Complete variable domain (other parts from reference TRBV14 and TRBJ2-1): EAGVTQFPSHSVIEKGQTVTLRCDPISGHDNLYWYRRVMGKEIKFLLHFVKESKQDESGMPNNRFLAERTGGTYSTLKVQPAELEDSGVYFCASSPLAGVIGYNEQFFGPGTRLTVL.